Sequencing of this TCR beta chain was carried out in a study of beta chain features in type 1 diabetes. Expressed TCRB transcripts were sequenced, since all the RNA that had been isolated was reverse transcribed. Method: immunoSEQ multiplex PCR; TCRdb's copy keeps in-frame clones and lacks some. The table includes 850,000 to 900,000 clones, 15% to 20% detected once. This CDR3 is built from 12 residues. The germline V gene encodes CDR1 MNHNY and CDR2 SVGAGI (reference sequence). Trimming took off 3 bases at V and 5 bases at J, with 8 bases between the two ends. This clone has a handful of counts. Specimen: naive CD4+ T cells from blood. The chain recombines TRBV6-6 with TRBJ2-7; D is possibly TRBD1 or TRBD2 (5 bases each). The TCR was taken from a woman aged 18-29 years in good health. The DNA for the CDR3 is TGTGCCAGCAGTTATCGGGGCCACGAGCAGTACTTC. It specifies CASSYRGHEQYF.